These T cell receptor beta chains were read from a single sample in a study of identical twins. TCRdb analysed the 5' RACE reads with MiXCR anew, one entry per CDR3 protein. The top ten hold around 1.6% of the sample, which has under 1 million distinct CDR3 sequences, around 12% seen once. In addition, the sample was reused for a study of yellow fever vaccine responses in identical twins.

Sample: PBMCs. Receptors originate from a woman aged 18-29 years in good health. The CDR3 runs from the conserved cysteine through the conserved F or W. The D gene is left open where the match is weak. Size is omitted from some rows. Given values are once, few, many or a class for expanded clones.

D | J | size | V | length | CDR3 | DNA
. | TRBJ1-6 | few | TRBV5-1 | 17 | CASSLVGDGRVNSPLHF | TGCGCCAGCAGCTTGGTGGGGGACGGCAGGGTAAATTCACCCCTCCACTTT
. | TRBJ2-1 | . | TRBV20-1 | 13 | CSAEKLIGNEQFF | TGCAGTGCCGAAAAATTAATTGGCAATGAGCAGTTCTTC
. | TRBJ1-1 | . | TRBV3-1 | 14 | CASSQIAGAREAFF | TGTGCCAGCAGCCAGATCGCGGGGGCTCGTGAAGCTTTCTTT
. | TRBJ1-5 | few | TRBV9 | 13 | CASSVGVNQPQHF | TGTGCCAGCAGCGTTGGGGTCAATCAGCCCCAGCATTTT
TRBD2 | TRBJ2-2 | few | TRBV7-6 | 19 | CASSLWSSGPFANTGELFF | TGTGCCAGCAGCTTATGGTCTAGCGGGCCATTCGCGAACACCGGGGAGCTGTTTTTT
. | TRBJ1-3 | many | TRBV4-1 | 17 | CASSQEGTQSPGHTIYF | TGCGCCAGCAGCCAAGAAGGGACACAGAGTCCCGGACACACCATATATTTT
. | TRBJ2-5 | . | TRBV29-1 | 12 | CSVDQGTETQYF | TGCAGCGTTGATCAGGGGACGGAGACCCAGTACTTC
. | TRBJ2-3 | . | TRBV7-8 | 16 | CASSLGLRVVTDTQYF | TGTGCCAGCAGCTTAGGTTTGCGGGTAGTCACAGATACGCAGTATTTT
. | TRBJ1-1 | . | TRBV5-1 | 14 | CASSSLSGDTEAFF | TGCGCCAGCAGCTCATTATCGGGGGACACTGAAGCTTTCTTT
. | TRBJ2-2 | many | TRBV28 | 15 | CASSPAGTYTGELFF | TGTGCCAGCAGCCCTGCCGGGACCTACACCGGGGAGCTGTTTTTT
. | TRBJ1-5 | few | TRBV12-3/TRBV12-4 | 15 | CASSSGRGSDQPQHF | TGTGCCAGCAGTTCGGGCAGGGGAAGTGATCAGCCCCAGCATTTT
TRBD2 | TRBJ2-1 | . | TRBV27 | 15 | CASCSRLALIDEQFF | TGTGCCAGCTGTTCCCGACTAGCCTTAATAGATGAGCAGTTCTTC
. | TRBJ2-3 | many | TRBV5-1 | 13 | CASSLGDTDTQYF | TGTGCCAGCAGCCTCGGGGACACAGATACGCAGTATTTT
TRBD2 | TRBJ2-1 | few | TRBV4-1 | 15 | CASRSMGRGVDEQFF | TGCGCCAGCAGGTCCATGGGGCGGGGGGTCGATGAGCAGTTCTTC
TRBD2 | TRBJ2-1 | . | TRBV11-1 | 18 | CASSSVGLAGVMGNEQFF | TGTGCCAGCAGCTCAGTGGGTTTAGCGGGAGTGATGGGCAATGAGCAGTTCTTC
TRBD2 | TRBJ2-7 | few | TRBV5-5 | 16 | CASSFTGTSGTYEQYF | TGTGCCAGCAGCTTCACCGGGACTAGCGGGACGTACGAGCAGTACTTC
. | TRBJ2-1 | . | TRBV5-6 | 12 | CASTSIRNEQFF | TGTGCCAGCACCTCCATACGGAATGAGCAGTTCTTC
. | TRBJ1-4 | few | TRBV13 | 13 | CASSKTSNEKLFF | TGTGCCAGCAGCAAGACCAGTAATGAAAAACTGTTTTTT
TRBD1 | TRBJ2-7 | few | TRBV10-3 | 17 | CAISELGTGGSSTEQYF | TGTGCCATCAGTGAGTTGGGGACAGGGGGCTCTTCTACCGAGCAGTACTTC
. | TRBJ2-1 | many | TRBV5-1 | 15 | CASSAYSDVYNEQFF | TGCGCCAGCAGCGCATATTCGGACGTATACAATGAGCAGTTCTTC
. | TRBJ2-2 | . | TRBV21-1 | 15 | CASSKRRGDTVELFF | TGTGCCAGCAGCAAGCGGAGGGGGGACACCGTGGAGCTGTTTTTT
TRBD2 | TRBJ2-7 | many | TRBV2 | 15 | CASSDTGGPIAEQYF | TGTGCCAGCAGTGATACGGGAGGGCCTATCGCCGAGCAGTACTTC
. | TRBJ2-3 | . | TRBV20-1 | 14 | CSASWAKSTDTQYF | TGCAGTGCTAGTTGGGCAAAAAGCACAGATACGCAGTATTTT
. | TRBJ1-5 | many | TRBV12-3/TRBV12-4 | 14 | CASSFGQYNQPQHF | TGTGCCAGCAGTTTCGGGCAGTACAATCAGCCCCAGCATTTT
TRBD2 | TRBJ2-1 | few | TRBV11-2 | 15 | CASRVAGGGYNEQFF | TGTGCCAGCAGAGTAGCGGGGGGTGGGTACAATGAGCAGTTCTTC
. | TRBJ2-2 | many | TRBV12-3/TRBV12-4 | 13 | CASSLGDPGELFF | TGTGCCAGCAGTTTAGGGGACCCCGGGGAGCTGTTTTTT
. | TRBJ1-2 | few | TRBV6-1 | 12 | CASSVEGMGYTF | TGTGCCAGTTCCGTGGAGGGGATGGGCTACACCTTC
. | TRBJ1-1 | . | TRBV2 | 13 | CATELPRGTEAFF | TGTGCCACAGAACTCCCACGGGGCACTGAAGCTTTCTTT
TRBD2 | TRBJ2-3 | few | TRBV18 | 14 | CASRSSGITDTQYF | TGTGCCAGCCGATCTAGCGGAATTACAGATACGCAGTATTTT
. | TRBJ1-4 | many | TRBV5-1 | 20 | CASSLGSASEARPTNEKLFF | TGCGCCAGCAGCTTGGGGTCAGCCTCCGAAGCTCGACCAACTAATGAAAAACTGTTTTTT
TRBD2 | TRBJ2-1 | few | TRBV24-1 | 17 | CATSDGDYGTFYNEQFF | TGTGCCACCAGTGATGGGGACTACGGGACCTTCTACAATGAGCAGTTCTTC
. | TRBJ1-2 | . | TRBV9 | 15 | CASSVPRLIDYGYTF | TGTGCCAGCAGCGTACCCCGGTTGATCGACTATGGCTACACCTTC
TRBD2 | TRBJ2-4 | many | TRBV12-3/TRBV12-4 | 13 | CASLGGSREFQYF | TGTGCCAGCCTGGGGGGGTCGCGTGAATTTCAGTACTTC
. | TRBJ2-7 | . | TRBV12-3/TRBV12-4 | 14 | CASSPRGGAYEQYF | TGTGCCAGCAGCCCAAGGGGGGGGGCCTACGAGCAGTACTTC
. | TRBJ1-5 | . | TRBV27 | 17 | CASSLGTVIPGSQPQHF | TGTGCCAGCAGTTTAGGTACGGTAATCCCAGGCAGTCAGCCCCAGCATTTT
. | TRBJ2-1 | few | TRBV20-1 | 16 | CSAESGGLMSCNEQFF | TGCAGTGCCGAAAGTGGGGGATTGATGTCCTGCAATGAGCAGTTCTTC
. | TRBJ2-7 | few | TRBV4-2 | 15 | CASSQEAPVPYEQYF | TGTGCCAGCAGCCAAGAGGCGCCGGTGCCCTACGAGCAGTACTTC
. | TRBJ2-5 | . | TRBV5-1 | 15 | CASSFWGRFQETQYF | TGCGCCAGCAGCTTTTGGGGACGGTTCCAAGAGACCCAGTACTTC
TRBD1 | TRBJ2-7 | few | TRBV27 | 15 | CATKETGQDTYEQYF | TGTGCCACCAAAGAGACAGGGCAGGATACCTACGAGCAGTACTTC
. | TRBJ1-1 | few | TRBV29-1 | 12 | CSVGGVGTEAFF | TGCAGCGTTGGGGGTGTGGGAACTGAAGCTTTCTTT
. | TRBJ1-1 | . | TRBV2 | 13 | CASFRLGNTEAFF | TGTGCCAGCTTCCGGCTCGGGAACACTGAAGCTTTCTTT
TRBD1 | TRBJ1-1 | . | TRBV7-9 | 16 | CASSFDPGQGNTEAFF | TGTGCCAGCAGCTTTGACCCGGGACAGGGCAACACTGAAGCTTTCTTT
TRBD2 | TRBJ2-3 | many | TRBV5-1 | 16 | CASSSPGTSGGNTQYF | TGCGCCAGCAGCTCGCCCGGGACTAGCGGGGGAAATACGCAGTATTTT
. | TRBJ1-5 | . | TRBV25-1 | 16 | CASSEGGRDGNQPQHF | TGTGCCAGCAGTGAAGGGGGAAGGGACGGCAATCAGCCCCAGCATTTT
. | TRBJ2-1 | many | TRBV5-1 | 15 | CASSLTGTSYNEQFF | TGCGCCAGCAGCTTGACAGGGACCTCCTACAATGAGCAGTTCTTC
. | TRBJ2-4 | . | TRBV7-9 | 14 | CASSLAGVVGIQYF | TGTGCCAGCAGCTTAGCGGGCGTTGTAGGCATTCAGTACTTC
. | TRBJ2-7 | . | TRBV12-3/TRBV12-4 | 13 | CASSLSRAYEQYF | TGTGCCAGCAGTTTATCACGAGCCTACGAGCAGTACTTC
. | TRBJ1-1 | few | TRBV2 | 13 | CASSGEKGTEAFF | TGTGCCAGCTCCGGAGAGAAAGGCACTGAAGCTTTCTTT
. | TRBJ1-5 | . | TRBV10-1 | 14 | CASSVSGSNQPQHF | TGCGCCAGCAGTGTTTCAGGCAGCAATCAGCCCCAGCATTTT
. | TRBJ2-3 | many | TRBV10-3 | 14 | CAISETSLGDTQYF | TGTGCCATCAGTGAGACTAGTTTAGGAGATACGCAGTATTTT
. | TRBJ2-1 | . | TRBV29-1 | 14 | CSVGNRALLNEQFF | TGCAGCGTTGGGAACCGGGCGCTTCTAAATGAGCAGTTCTTC
TRBD2 | TRBJ2-1 | . | TRBV5-1 | 15 | CASSLATSGVDEQFF | TGCGCCAGCAGCTTGGCCACTAGCGGGGTCGATGAGCAGTTCTTC
TRBD1 | TRBJ2-1 | few | TRBV27 | 17 | CASRKQGALSSYNEQFF | TGTGCCAGCAGAAAACAGGGGGCCCTAAGCTCCTACAATGAGCAGTTCTTC